A single sample is the source of the 26 T cell receptor beta chains below, sequenced in a study of T-cell reconstitution after alpha-beta-depleted transplantation in children. Unique molecular identifiers were built into the TCRbeta library. TCRdb independently ran MiXCR on the PCR reads; one entry per CDR3 protein. The sample yields about 270,000 distinct CDR3 sequences, around 9.6% seen once. Sequencing used PBMCs from the stem cell graft donor, obtained from the stem cell graft. These receptor sequences come from a human donor who donated a stem cell graft to a child with SCID.

This clonotype was detected only a few times. The chain couples TRBV27 to TRBJ1-2; a weak D match, TRBD1 (5 bases). Germline CDR1 reads MNHEY; CDR2 reads SMNVEV (reference sequence). V was shortened by 3 bases and J by 5 bases, with 16 bases between the two germline ends. CDR3 size: 15 residues. The CDR3 sequence is CASSLVSGTQYGYTF. As DNA, the CDR3 is TGTGCCAGCAGTTTGGTGTCGGGGACTCAATATGGCTACACCTTC.

The CDR3 DNA reads TGTGCCAGCAGTTTTTTACAGAGTGCTGAAGCTTTCTTT. It translates to CASSFLQSAEAFF. The V and J genes are TRBV12-3 or TRBV12-4 and TRBJ1-1; D ambiguous. There are 13 residues in the CDR3. V was trimmed by 3 bases and J by 6 bases, leaving 11 bases between them.

The chain carries TRBV5-1 and TRBJ2-7, with 9 bases matching TRBD1. This CDR3 contains 14 residues. Trimming removed 4 bases from V and 5 bases from J; junction bases left unmatched: 7. Per the germline V gene, CDR1 is SGHRS and CDR2 is YFSETQ. The CDR3 loop is CASSPVRQGDEQYF. The DNA of the CDR3 is TGCGCCAGCAGCCCGGTTAGACAGGGGGACGAGCAGTACTTC. The whole variable domain, remainder taken from reference TRBV5-1 and TRBJ2-7, is KAGVTQTPRYLIKTRGQQVTLSCSPISGHRSVSWYQQTPGQGLQFLFEYFSETQRNKGNFPGRFSGRQFSNSRSEMNVSTLELGDSALYLCASSPVRQGDEQYFGPGTRLTVT.

In this sample, this clonotype turned up a few times. Sequence at one end of the junction differs from germline and may be a read error. This chain joins TRBV6-5 and TRBJ2-3; D not certain. This CDR3 has 14 amino acids. The germline CDR1 and CDR2 sequences are MNHEY and SVGAGI. The CDR3 DNA reads TGTGCCAGCAGATACTTAGGTGACACAGATACGCAGTATTTT. Amino acid sequence: CASRYLGDTDTQYF.

The V gene is TRBV11-1, the J gene TRBJ2-7; TRBD2 might be the D (5 bases). The CDR3 is 15 residues long. Germline V lookup: CDR1 SGHAT, CDR2 FQDESV (reference sequence). Deletions cut 5 bases from V and 0 bases from J, with 14 bases between. The CDR3 region is CASSPRAGSSYEQYF. In nucleotides, the CDR3 is TGTGCCAGCAGCCCCCGTGCTGGGAGCTCCTACGAGCAGTACTTC.

This chain connects TRBV7-9 to TRBJ2-1, with D maybe TRBD2 (5 bases). V was cut by 5 bases and J by 8 bases, with 19 bases left in between. In germline, CDR1 is SEHNR, CDR2 FQNEAQ (reference sequence). The CDR3 has 15 residues. Here the CDR3 DNA reads TGTGCCAGCAGCCCCCAAGGCCGGGGAAGGGATGAGCAGTTCTTC. Amino acids: CASSPQGRGRDEQFF.

The V gene is TRBV5-1, the J gene TRBJ2-3, with D unclear. Trimming removed 1 base at V and 6 bases at J, with 18 bases between. Germline V gives CDR1 SGHRS, CDR2 YFSETQ. The CDR3 length is 16 residues. CDR3 sequence reads: CASSLSGTVALDTQYF. CDR3 nucleotide sequence: TGCGCCAGCAGCTTGTCCGGAACTGTCGCGTTGGATACGCAGTATTTT. Complete variable domain (other parts from reference TRBV5-1 and TRBJ2-3): KAGVTQTPRYLIKTRGQQVTLSCSPISGHRSVSWYQQTPGQGLQFLFEYFSETQRNKGNFPGRFSGRQFSNSRSEMNVSTLELGDSALYLCASSLSGTVALDTQYFGPGTRLTVL.

This clonotype has only a few counts. This rearrangement joins TRBV5-5 to TRBJ2-5; D remains unclear. The CDR3 is made up of 12 amino acids. Per the germline V gene, CDR1 is SGHKS and CDR2 is YYEKEE (reference sequence). With 7 bases removed from V and 5 bases from J, the gap between germline ends came to 12 bases. CDR3 sequence (DNA): TGTGCCAGCTTTCTTGAGATTGAGACCCAGTACTTC. It yields the protein CASFLEIETQYF.

This clonotype was seen only a few times. One end of the junction is discordant with germline, which a read error may explain. The chain employs TRBV6-5 and TRBJ2-3; no clear D. The CDR3 runs 15 residues. Germline CDR1 MNHEY, CDR2 SVGAGI. The CDR3 DNA follows: TGTGCCTGCAGTTACTCGAATGGAGGCACAGATACGCAGTATTTT. This encodes CACSYSNGGTDTQYF.

Details on this clonotype: One junction end disagrees with the germline gene, perhaps due to a read error. This chain links TRBV10-2 with TRBJ2-1, with D tentatively TRBD2 (5 bases). Germline-derived CDR1 and CDR2 are WSHSY and SAAADI. This CDR3 spans 14 amino acids. The CDR3 reads CASTQDPSYDEQFF. Written as DNA, the CDR3 is TGCGCCAGCACCCAAGACCCTAGCTACGATGAGCAGTTCTTC.

This clonotype has ten or more counts. V and J are TRBV7-7 and TRBJ2-7; D is possibly TRBD1 or TRBD2 (5 bases each). The CDR3 totals 12 residues. CDR1 SSHAT and CDR2 FNYEAQ come from the germline V gene (reference sequence). V was shortened by 9 bases and J by 6 bases, with 15 bases between the two germline ends. The CDR3 loop reads CARRDPTGEQYF. CDR3 DNA sequence: TGTGCCAGACGGGACCCTACGGGCGAGCAGTACTTC.

This clonotype was observed a handful of times. V usage is TRBV10-3 and J usage is TRBJ2-7; TRBD2 aligns across 11 bases. The CDR3 sequence is 16 residues long. Per the germline V gene, CDR1 is ENHRY and CDR2 is SYGVKD. The junction had 8 bases not matched to a gene; V was cut back by 6 bases and J by 1 base. The CDR3 DNA is TGTGCCATCAGCATTATAGCGGGGGGGCGTTCCTACGAGCAGTACTTC. As protein: CAISIIAGGRSYEQYF.

V gene TRBV19 combines with J gene TRBJ2-1; 11 nucleotides match TRBD2. CDR3 length equals 18 residues. The J segment lost 7 bases and the V segment lost 5 bases, leaving 16 bases of the junction unmatched. Per germline, CDR1 LNHDA and CDR2 SQIVND (reference sequence). CDR3 in DNA: TGTGCCAGTAGTTCCGGTCGGGGACTAGCGGATGATAGAAATGAGCAGTTCTTC. As protein: CASSSGRGLADDRNEQFF.

The rearrangement joins TRBV5-1 to TRBJ2-5, with 7 positions matching TRBD2. CDR3 size: 14 residues. Germline loops: CDR1 SGHRS, CDR2 YFSETQ. V dropped 0 bases and J dropped 5; count of bases not matched to a gene: 4. The DNA of the CDR3 is TGCGCCAGCAGCTTGGGGACTAGGGAGGAGACCCAGTACTTC. Translating it yields CASSLGTREETQYF.

The chain couples TRBV5-1 to TRBJ2-3; the match to TRBD2 covers 12 bases. The CDR3 has 15 residues. The V gene's germline CDR1 is SGHRS and CDR2 YFSETQ. V gave up 7 bases and J gave up 4 bases; unmatched junction bases: 7. The DNA of the CDR3 is TGCGCCAGCCAACTAGCGGGGGGAGGGTCAGATACGCAGTATTTT. The encoded protein is CASQLAGGGSDTQYF.

This clonotype was counted between two and nine times. The V call is TRBV12-3 or TRBV12-4, the J call TRBJ2-2, with D possibly matching TRBD1 (6 bases). With 9 bases removed from V and 1 base from J, the gap between germline ends came to 9 bases. This CDR3 region has 13 residues. CDR3 nucleotides: TGTGCCAGTCAACAGGGGAACACCGGGGAGCTGTTTTTT. It specifies CASQQGNTGELFF.

This clonotype was observed a few times. The V gene is TRBV5-5, the J gene TRBJ2-1; D unresolved. Germline CDR1 reads SGHKS; CDR2 reads YYEKEE (reference sequence). The CDR3 extends over 13 amino acids. V was clipped by 6 bases and J by 9 bases, with 16 bases between them. The CDR3 region has the DNA TGTGCCAGCAAGGTCGGGCTAACAAGTGAGCAGTTCTTC. Its translation is CASKVGLTSEQFF.

This clonotype has just a few counts. This rearrangement joins TRBV10-3 to TRBJ2-3; the D is unclear. Germline V gene lookup returns CDR1 ENHRY and CDR2 SYGVKD. Trimming removed 4 bases from V and 0 bases from J, with 8 bases in between. The CDR3 sequence is 14 residues long. CDR3 loop: CAISVGMSTDTQYF. Here the CDR3 DNA reads TGTGCCATCAGTGTAGGGATGAGCACAGATACGCAGTATTTT.

This clonotype turned up a few times. The chain couples TRBV9 to TRBJ1-6, with D tentatively TRBD1 (5 bases). Germline loops: CDR1 SGDLS, CDR2 YYNGEE. This CDR3 has 17 residues. Trimming cost V 4 bases and J 0 bases, with 14 bases left between them. The CDR3 reads CASSPHWTSSYNSPLHF. The CDR3 coding sequence is TGTGCCAGCAGCCCCCATTGGACAAGCTCCTATAATTCACCCCTCCACTTT.

In regard to this clonotype: At one of its ends the junction is not consistent with the germline gene, which may arise from a read error. The chain recombines TRBV9 with TRBJ2-1, with 11 bases lining up with TRBD2. This CDR3 region has 16 residues. The germline V gene has CDR1 SGDLS and CDR2 YYNGEE. The CDR3 DNA is TGTGCCAGCGGCGTAGGTTTAGCGGGGGGGAACAATGAGCAGTTCTTC. Encoded protein: CASGVGLAGGNNEQFF.

This clonotype appeared a few times. The rearrangement uses TRBV6-1 and TRBJ2-5; 9 nucleotides line up with TRBD1. Per the germline V gene, CDR1 is MNHNS and CDR2 is SASEGT. This CDR3 region has 14 residues. V shed 6 bases, J shed 5 bases, and the junction held 7 bases outside the gene matches. CDR3: CASRPGTGMETQYF. CDR3 DNA sequence: TGTGCCAGCAGGCCCGGGACAGGGATGGAGACCCAGTACTTC.

J is TRBJ2-3 and V is TRBV20-1; 8 bases are shared with TRBD2. The CDR3 length is 16 residues. CDR1 is DFQATT and CDR2 is SNEGSKA in the germline V gene (reference sequence). With 3 bases clipped from V and 1 base from J, the junction kept 9 bases outside the gene matches. The CDR3 bases are TGCAGTGCTAGGTCGGGACTAGTGGGTGGCACAGATACGCAGTATTTT. Translated: CSARSGLVGGTDTQYF.

This clonotype came up a few times. The chain recombines TRBV5-1 with TRBJ2-7; 10 bases align to TRBD1. Germline CDR1 reads SGHRS; CDR2 reads YFSETQ. Trimming took 1 base from V and 7 from J; bases not matched to a gene: 14. The CDR3 runs 17 residues. The chain's CDR3 is CASSLYRLVGTGEEQYF. The CDR3 DNA sequence: TGCGCCAGCAGCTTGTATCGTTTGGTTGGGACAGGGGAAGAGCAGTACTTC.

V usage is TRBV25-1 and J usage is TRBJ2-2, with TRBD1 identical over 8 bases. The CDR3 is 18 amino acids. The V and J ends lost 4 bases and 0 bases, in that order; junction bases with no gene match: 10. Germline CDR1 and CDR2: MGHDK and SYGVNS. CDR3 amino acids: CASSAAPGTGANTGELFF. Written as DNA, the CDR3 is TGTGCCAGCAGTGCTGCTCCAGGGACAGGAGCGAACACCGGGGAGCTGTTTTTT.

The sample holds many counts of this clonotype. The chain is built from TRBV4-1 and TRBJ2-2; D is possibly TRBD1 (5 bases). CDR1 and CDR2 (germline): MGHRA, YSYEKL. Between the trimmed V and J ends, which lost 3 bases and 6 bases, there was a span of 17 bases. The CDR3 runs to 16 residues. In DNA form, the CDR3 reads TGCGCCAGCAGCCAGGACGCAGGGATGACAGCCGGGGAGCTGTTTTTT. As protein: CASSQDAGMTAGELFF.

Many counts were recorded for this clonotype. The chain links TRBV9 to TRBJ1-1; tentative D call: TRBD1 (5 bases). Germline lookup yields CDR1 SGDLS and CDR2 YYNGEE. V was clipped by 0 bases and J by 5 bases, with 11 bases between them. This CDR3 has 14 amino acids. The CDR3 loop reads CASSVGGARTEAFF. The CDR3 DNA reads as TGTGCCAGCAGCGTAGGAGGGGCCAGGACTGAAGCTTTCTTT.